The 25 T cell receptor beta chains presented below share a single source sample, sequenced in a study of regulatory T cells in long-lasting Graves disease. Time point of the sample: newly diagnosed GD, antithyroid drugs for less than 3 months. RNA isolated from PBMCs was used to make the TCR library. For TCR beta, libraries came from iRepertoire HTBI primers and Arm-PCR of CDR3 regions. TCRdb fed the multiplex PCR reads into MiXCR, producing one record per CDR3 protein. Here the sample spans roughly 500,000 distinct CDR3 sequences, roughly 12% being singletons. These data were also filed under a second study, of T cells in Graves' hyperthyroidism and ophthalmopathy.

The material sequenced was peripheral blood mononuclear cells (PBMCs), taken at new diagnosis, from a patient treated with antithyroid drugs. These receptors were collected from a man aged 30 to 39 with Graves disease.

This chain connects TRBV5-1 to TRBJ2-2; 9 positions match TRBD2. The CDR3 is 16 residues long. Losses at the gene ends were 6 bases for V and 2 bases for J; bases not matched to a gene: 8. Germline V gives CDR1 SGHRS, CDR2 YFSETQ. The CDR3 bases are TGCGCCAGCACCCCGGGTAGCGGGAGAAACACCGGGGAGCTGTTTTTT. It yields the protein CASTPGSGRNTGELFF.

This clonotype turned up a few times. The rearrangement links TRBV7-9 to TRBJ2-7; D is unresolved. V lost 0 bases, J lost 3 bases, and 9 bases lay in between. The CDR3 is 14 residues long. Germline V gene data show CDR1 as SEHNR and CDR2 as FQNEAQ (reference sequence). The CDR3 here is CASSLAPINYEQYF. The CDR3 region has the DNA TGTGCCAGCAGCTTAGCTCCCATCAACTACGAGCAGTACTTC.

This clonotype was detected ten times or more. The chain uses TRBV5-1 and TRBJ2-7, with 7 bases fitting TRBD2. The CDR3 loop spans 15 amino acids. Germline CDR1 is SGHRS and CDR2 is YFSETQ. The V segment lost 4 bases and the J segment 3 bases; nucleotides outside the gene matches: 10. CDR3 DNA: TGCGCCAGCAGCCCCGGCGGGCTAGCGGACTACGAGCAGTACTTC. Protein: CASSPGGLADYEQYF.

This clonotype was detected ten times or more. V and J are TRBV10-3 and TRBJ1-1; possible D gene TRBD1, 5 bases. Trimming cost V 6 bases and J 4 bases, with 12 bases left between them. From germline, CDR1 is ENHRY and CDR2 SYGVKD. This CDR3 comprises 13 residues. The CDR3 DNA reads TGTGCCATCAGGCGGGACTGGACCACTGAAGCTTTCTTT. It yields the protein CAIRRDWTTEAFF.

This clonotype has at least ten counts. The V and J genes are TRBV29-1 and TRBJ2-7, with 11 bases identical to TRBD2. Germline values: CDR1 SQVTM, CDR2 ANQGSEA. The junction had 19 bases not matched to a gene; V was cut back by 4 bases and J by 2 bases. This CDR3 comprises 19 residues. CDR3 nucleotides: TGCAGCGTTGCCGGCCTAGCGGGAGGAGTAGAGTGGCCTGCCTACGAGCAGTACTTC. Protein sequence: CSVAGLAGGVEWPAYEQYF.

This clonotype was detected many times. The chain carries TRBV2 and TRBJ2-2, with TRBD2 matching 8 bases. J was trimmed by 6 bases and V by 4 bases; bases with no gene match: 7. The CDR3 totals 15 residues. Per germline, CDR1 SNHLY and CDR2 FYNNEI. This CDR3 reads CASSAGLGESGELFF. The CDR3, as DNA: TGTGCCAGCAGTGCGGGACTAGGAGAATCCGGGGAGCTGTTTTTT.

This clonotype was detected many times. The rearrangement uses TRBV2 and TRBJ1-6; D call uncertain. Trimming stripped 8 bases from V and 7 bases from J, with 18 bases between. Germline V gene lookup returns CDR1 SNHLY and CDR2 FYNNEI. The CDR3 contains 15 residues. CDR3 sequence: CASAPPKGQNSPLHF. CDR3 in DNA: TGTGCCAGCGCCCCTCCCAAGGGCCAGAATTCACCCCTCCACTTT.

At least ten counts were recorded for this clonotype. The J gene is TRBJ2-2, the V gene TRBV20-1; 10 bases agree with TRBD2. This CDR3 has 15 amino acids. After removal of 5 bases from V and 5 bases from J, the junction contained 8 bases not matched to a gene. Germline-derived CDR1 and CDR2 are DFQATT and SNEGSKA (reference sequence). CDR3 amino acids: CSAPKTSGPTGELFF. The CDR3 DNA follows: TGCAGTGCTCCTAAGACTAGCGGGCCAACCGGGGAGCTGTTTTTT.

This clonotype was counted at least ten times. The CDR3 coding sequence is TGTGCCAGCTCCCGGCGCCTCCAAGAGACCCAGTACTTC. Protein: CASSRRLQETQYF. The V and J genes are TRBV18 and TRBJ2-5; no reliable D call. Trimming stripped 6 bases from V and 1 base from J, with 9 bases between. The CDR3 consists of 13 residues. The germline V gene has CDR1 KGHSH and CDR2 LQKENI.

This clonotype was recorded at least ten times. V usage is TRBV6-5 and J usage is TRBJ2-5, with D possibly being TRBD1 or TRBD2 (5 bases each). V dropped 2 bases and J dropped 1 base, with 8 bases sitting between them. The CDR3 is made up of 14 amino acids. Germline lookup yields CDR1 MNHEY and CDR2 SVGAGI. The CDR3 spells CASSYEGIQETQYF. The CDR3 DNA sequence: TGTGCCAGCAGTTACGAGGGGATCCAAGAGACCCAGTACTTC.

The table lists this clonotype with a few counts. The rearrangement uses TRBV29-1 and TRBJ1-2; maybe TRBD1 (5 bases). Deletions cut 3 bases from V and 7 bases from J, with 15 bases between. Germline assignment: CDR1 SQVTM and CDR2 ANQGSEA. The CDR3 consists of 13 residues. The CDR3, as DNA: TGCAGCGTTGATGGGGGAAGTGGCGGTGGCTACACCTTC. It specifies CSVDGGSGGGYTF.

This clonotype was recorded many times. The V gene is TRBV6-2 or TRBV6-3, the J gene TRBJ2-5; D perhaps matches TRBD2 (6 bases). The CDR3 length is 12 residues. With 6 bases removed from V and 5 bases from J, the gap between germline ends came to 10 bases. Germline loops: CDR1 MNHEY, CDR2 SVGEGT. The CDR3 DNA reads TGTGCCAGCAGGACGGGGACTGAGACCCAGTACTTC. Translation gives CASRTGTETQYF.

The chain recombines TRBV3-1 with TRBJ2-2; D gene unclear. The CDR3 has 16 residues. CDR1 is LGHDT and CDR2 is YNNKEL in the germline V gene (reference sequence). V gave up 2 bases and J gave up 4 bases, with 14 bases separating them. CDR3 region: CASSQFRSGVTGELFF. The CDR3 coding sequence is TGTGCCAGCAGCCAATTCAGATCCGGAGTCACCGGGGAGCTGTTTTTT.

The J gene is TRBJ1-5, the V gene TRBV10-2; 7 positions agree with TRBD1. The CDR3 covers 16 residues. Germline CDR1 reads WSHSY; CDR2 reads SAAADI. V lost 8 bases to trimming and J lost 0 bases; unmatched junction nucleotides: 10. This CDR3 is CASASQGPYSNQPQHF. Here the CDR3 DNA reads TGCGCCAGCGCCTCACAGGGGCCGTATAGCAATCAGCCCCAGCATTTT.

This clonotype has ten or more counts. The chain is built from TRBV28 and TRBJ2-2; TRBD2 agrees at 10 bases. This CDR3 comprises 18 residues. J was trimmed by 3 bases and V by 2 bases; bases with no gene match: 9. Per the germline V gene, CDR1 is MDHEN and CDR2 is SYDVKM. CDR3: CASSLGLAGALDTGELFF. CDR3 bases: TGTGCCAGCAGTTTAGGGCTAGCGGGGGCGCTGGACACCGGGGAGCTGTTTTTT.

On this clonotype itself: At one end, the junction sequence differs from germline, possibly due to a read error. The chain is built from TRBV13 and TRBJ2-7; no definite D call. The J call may not be correct, given that the DNA end is closer to TRBJ2-1. CDR3 length: 15 amino acids. Germline lookup yields CDR1 PRHDT and CDR2 FYEKMQ (reference sequence). CDR3: CASSLVGFGYNGQFF. CDR3 nucleotide sequence: TGTGCCAGCAGCTTAGTGGGCTTCGGCTACAATGGGCAGTTCTTC.

The sample holds many counts of this clonotype. The DNA for the CDR3 is TGCAGTGCTCCCTACGGGGCTTCCTACGAGCAGTACTTC. Amino acids: CSAPYGASYEQYF. The rearrangement uses TRBV20-1 and TRBJ2-7; D tentatively reads TRBD1 or TRBD2 (5 bases each). The germline V gene has CDR1 DFQATT and CDR2 SNEGSKA (reference sequence). V was trimmed by 5 bases and J by 1 base, leaving 12 bases between them. CDR3 length: 13 amino acids.

The chain recombines TRBV18 with TRBJ2-7; D may be TRBD2 (5 bases). Per germline, CDR1 KGHSH and CDR2 LQKENI. The CDR3 length is 15 residues. V dropped 5 bases and J dropped 2 bases, with 16 bases sitting between them. CDR3 coding DNA: TGTGCCAGCTCATCAATAGAGGGAAGGACCTACGAGCAGTACTTC. Translation gives CASSSIEGRTYEQYF.

The CDR3 DNA follows: TGCGCCAGCAGTGAGTCTGACCCGGGACGCAATGAGCAGTTCTTC. Its translation: CASSESDPGRNEQFF. V and J are TRBV10-2 and TRBJ2-1; D may be TRBD1 or TRBD2 (5 bases each). The CDR3 consists of 15 residues. V was shortened by 0 bases and J by 6 bases, with 12 bases between the two germline ends. Germline V CDR1 and CDR2: WSHSY, SAAADI.

At least ten counts were recorded for this clonotype. The rearrangement joins TRBV5-1 to TRBJ2-3, with D perhaps assigned TRBD1 or TRBD2 (5 bases each). The CDR3 contains 13 residues. The V and J ends lost 5 bases and 6 bases respectively, with 13 bases between them. Looked up from germline, CDR1 is SGHRS and CDR2 is YFSETQ. CDR3 sequence reads: CASSTEGWDTQYF. The DNA for the CDR3 is TGCGCCAGCAGTACCGAGGGGTGGGATACGCAGTATTTT.

The sample holds a few counts of this clonotype. The chain carries TRBV11-2 and TRBJ2-7; tentatively, D is TRBD2 (6 bases). Between the trimmed V and J ends, which lost 1 base and 3 bases, there was a span of 13 bases. The germline V gene has CDR1 SGHAT and CDR2 FQNNGV. This CDR3 spans 15 amino acids. CDR3 sequence (DNA): TGTGCCAGCAGCTTAGGCCTAGAGGACTACTACGAGCAGTACTTC. This codes for CASSLGLEDYYEQYF.

This clonotype was counted at least ten times. CDR3 nucleotide sequence: TGTGCCAGCAGTTTGGACGGCAACTATGGCTACACCTTC. Translating gives CASSLDGNYGYTF. This sequence joins TRBV12-3 or TRBV12-4 and TRBJ1-2; D is undetermined. CDR3 length: 13 residues. The ends were cut back, 3 bases at V and 2 bases at J, with 7 bases in the middle.

Only a few counts were recorded for this clonotype. The chain employs TRBV9 and TRBJ2-7; D may be TRBD2 (6 bases). The CDR3 runs 14 residues. In germline, CDR1 is SGDLS, CDR2 YYNGEE. The germline V and J ends were trimmed by 3 bases and 1 base, with 11 bases remaining between them. CDR3 sequence: CASSAAGGSYEQYF. The DNA for the CDR3 is TGTGCCAGCAGCGCGGCCGGAGGGTCCTACGAGCAGTACTTC.

This clonotype was observed many times. V usage is TRBV28 and J usage is TRBJ2-1, with D possibly being TRBD1 (5 bases). The CDR3 runs 13 residues. V was shortened by 5 bases and J by 4 bases, with 9 bases between the two germline ends. From germline, CDR1 is MDHEN and CDR2 SYDVKM. The CDR3 here is CASSPRVYNEQFF. The CDR3 nucleotides read TGTGCCAGCAGTCCCAGGGTTTACAATGAGCAGTTCTTC.

V usage is TRBV27 and J usage is TRBJ1-5; D call uncertain. V was shortened by 4 bases and J by 3 bases, with 4 bases between the two germline ends. Germline V lookup: CDR1 MNHEY, CDR2 SMNVEV (reference sequence). There are 12 residues in the CDR3. The CDR3 DNA sequence: TGTGCCAGCAGTTATCTCAATCAGCCCCAGCATTTT. This translates into CASSYLNQPQHF.